These T cell receptor beta chains were read from a single sample in a study of liver allograft versus peripheral blood T cells. A single record per CDR3 protein comes from TCRdb applying MiXCR to the reads. The top ten clones hold roughly 5.2% of a sample with about 14,000 distinct CDR3 sequences, approximately 22% of them seen once. The origin of the receptors is a human patient who had a liver transplant. A share of the T cells may be of graft donor origin. Both conserved end residues are part of each CDR3. A D gene is named only where the DNA matches it firmly. The listing skips clone size in some rows; elsewhere it reads once, few, many or a size class.

d_call: -
j_call: TRBJ1-2
v_call: TRBV20-1
clone_size: few
cdr3_length: 14
cdr3_nt: TGCAGTGCTAGACTCGGGTCAGGGAGGGGCGGCTACACCTTC
cdr3_aa: CSARLGSGRGGYTF

d_call: TRBD2
j_call: TRBJ2-1
v_call: TRBV6-7
clone_size: few
cdr3_length: 19
cdr3_nt: TGTGCCAGCAGGCGCAGGTCTAGAGCGAGCGGGGGGGCCGGGTATGAGCAGTTCTTC
cdr3_aa: CASRRRSRASGGAGYEQFF

d_call: TRBD2
j_call: TRBJ2-3
v_call: TRBV5-6
clone_size: -
cdr3_length: 17
cdr3_nt: TGTGCCAGCAGCTTATTGACTAGCGGGGGGTCGGAAGATACGCAGTATTTT
cdr3_aa: CASSLLTSGGSEDTQYF

d_call: -
j_call: TRBJ1-1
v_call: TRBV24-1
clone_size: many
cdr3_length: 12
cdr3_nt: TGTGCCACCAGTGAGGACCAAACTGAAGCTTTCTTT
cdr3_aa: CATSEDQTEAFF

d_call: TRBD1
j_call: TRBJ1-3
v_call: TRBV6-1
clone_size: medium-sized
cdr3_length: 15
cdr3_nt: TGTGCCAGCAGTGCTACAGGGGGGCCCCGGAACACCATATATTTT
cdr3_aa: CASSATGGPRNTIYF

d_call: -
j_call: TRBJ1-4
v_call: TRBV18
clone_size: medium-sized
cdr3_length: 15
cdr3_nt: TGTGCCAGCTCACCACCGGGAAGGGCGGGTGAAAAACTGTTTTTT
cdr3_aa: CASSPPGRAGEKLFF

d_call: -
j_call: TRBJ1-1
v_call: TRBV15
clone_size: medium-sized
cdr3_length: 12
cdr3_nt: TGTGCCACCGCTCAGGCGAACACTGAAGCTTTCTTT
cdr3_aa: CATAQANTEAFF

d_call: -
j_call: TRBJ1-2
v_call: TRBV19
clone_size: many
cdr3_length: 17
cdr3_nt: TGTGCCAGTAGTAGGAGAGGGCAATCCGGCGCCGTATATGGCTACACCTTC
cdr3_aa: CASSRRGQSGAVYGYTF

d_call: -
j_call: TRBJ1-2
v_call: TRBV18
clone_size: medium-sized
cdr3_length: 13
cdr3_nt: TGTGCCAGCTCTCTACAAGGAACGGCTGGCTACACCTTC
cdr3_aa: CASSLQGTAGYTF

d_call: -
j_call: TRBJ2-3
v_call: TRBV19
clone_size: -
cdr3_length: 14
cdr3_nt: TGTGCCAGTAGTCCCAGGGTTCGAACAGATACGCAGTATTTT
cdr3_aa: CASSPRVRTDTQYF

d_call: TRBD1
j_call: TRBJ1-2
v_call: TRBV30
clone_size: medium-sized
cdr3_length: 14
cdr3_nt: TGTGCCTGGACCTACAGGGGACAGACCTATGGCTACACCTTC
cdr3_aa: CAWTYRGQTYGYTF

d_call: TRBD1
j_call: TRBJ1-1
v_call: TRBV5-6
clone_size: medium-sized
cdr3_length: 14
cdr3_nt: TGTGCCAGCAGCTTGGGGCGCAGGGGGACTGAAGCTTTCTTT
cdr3_aa: CASSLGRRGTEAFF

d_call: TRBD1
j_call: TRBJ2-7
v_call: TRBV18
clone_size: -
cdr3_length: 15
cdr3_nt: TGTGCCAGCTCACCCGGACAGGGCGGGACAGGCGAGCAGTACTTC
cdr3_aa: CASSPGQGGTGEQYF

d_call: TRBD1
j_call: TRBJ1-5
v_call: TRBV9
clone_size: -
cdr3_length: 13
cdr3_nt: TGTGCCAGCAGCGCACAGGGGGAACAGCCCCAGCATTTT
cdr3_aa: CASSAQGEQPQHF

d_call: TRBD1
j_call: TRBJ1-1
v_call: TRBV29-1
clone_size: -
cdr3_length: 14
cdr3_nt: TGCAGCGTGGGACAGGGCGGTTGGAACACTGAAGCTTTCTTT
cdr3_aa: CSVGQGGWNTEAFF

d_call: TRBD1
j_call: TRBJ1-2
v_call: TRBV9
clone_size: -
cdr3_length: 16
cdr3_nt: TGTGCCAGCAGCGTCACGACCGGGACAGACACCTATGGCTACACCTTC
cdr3_aa: CASSVTTGTDTYGYTF

d_call: -
j_call: TRBJ1-1
v_call: TRBV7-9
clone_size: few
cdr3_length: 16
cdr3_nt: TGTGCCAGCAGCTTAGTCGGCAGTATCATGAACACTGAAGCTTTCTTT
cdr3_aa: CASSLVGSIMNTEAFF

d_call: -
j_call: TRBJ1-1
v_call: TRBV6-1
clone_size: medium-sized
cdr3_length: 14
cdr3_nt: TGTGCCAGCTTCCGGGACCCTAGGGGGACTGAAGCTTTCTTT
cdr3_aa: CASFRDPRGTEAFF

d_call: -
j_call: TRBJ2-6
v_call: TRBV27
clone_size: few
cdr3_length: 15
cdr3_nt: TGTGCCAGCAGTTTATGGGGGGCTGGGGCCAACGTCCTGACTTTC
cdr3_aa: CASSLWGAGANVLTF

d_call: TRBD1
j_call: TRBJ1-4
v_call: TRBV19
clone_size: -
cdr3_length: 14
cdr3_nt: TGTGCCAGTAGTCAGGGACAGGGGAAAGAAAAACTGTTTTTT
cdr3_aa: CASSQGQGKEKLFF

d_call: TRBD1
j_call: TRBJ1-1
v_call: TRBV6-2/TRBV6-3
clone_size: few
cdr3_length: 14
cdr3_nt: TGTGCCAGCAGCCTCCAGGGGGCGAACACTGAAGCTTTCTTT
cdr3_aa: CASSLQGANTEAFF

d_call: -
j_call: TRBJ1-1
v_call: TRBV19
clone_size: few
cdr3_length: 13
cdr3_nt: TGTGCCAGTAGTATAGACTGGCCAGGACAAGCTTTCTTT
cdr3_aa: CASSIDWPGQAFF